One and the same sample provided the 27 T cell receptor beta chains below, sequenced in a study of T-cell memory formation after mild COVID-19. TCRdb reprocessed the 5' RACE reads via MiXCR and lists one record per CDR3 protein. The sample has tens of thousands of distinct CDR3 sequences, over 15% seen once. Sequenced material: PBMCs or a T cell subset sorted from them (not recorded which). The source is an adult woman who had mild COVID-19 (a few samples of this study predate the infection). Cell type and time point are not known.

This clonotype showed up just a few times. The V and J genes are TRBV7-6 and TRBJ2-6; maybe TRBD1 (5 bases). V was cut by 6 bases and J by 12 bases, with 27 bases left in between. The V gene's germline CDR1 is SGHVS and CDR2 FNYEAQ. The CDR3 consists of 17 residues. The CDR3 protein is CASSFKPQGGALAVLTF. The CDR3 nucleotides are TGTGCCAGCAGTTTTAAACCCCAGGGTGGAGCTTTGGCCGTCCTGACTTTC.

This sequence joins TRBV2 and TRBJ2-6; 8 positions agree with TRBD1. The V gene end was trimmed by 3 bases and the J gene end by 1 base; junction bases not matched to a gene: 5. The CDR3 sequence is 17 residues long. Germline CDR1 SNHLY, CDR2 FYNNEI. The CDR3, as DNA: TGTGCCAGCAGTGAGCAGGGGGCTACTTCTGGGGCCAACGTCCTGACTTTC. Translation gives CASSEQGATSGANVLTF. Full variable domain (remainder filled in from reference TRBV2 and TRBJ2-6): EPEVTQTPSHQVTQMGQEVILRCVPISNHLYFYWYRQILGQKVEFLVSFYNNEISEKSEIFDDQFSVERPDGSNFTLKIRSTKLEDSAMYFCASSEQGATSGANVLTFGAGSRLTVL.

This clonotype was picked up a small number of times. The rearrangement uses TRBV6-2 or TRBV6-3 and TRBJ2-1, with 9 bases fitting TRBD2. CDR1 is MNHEY, CDR2 SVGEGT, per germline. The V and J ends lost 2 bases and 15 bases, in that order; junction bases with no gene match: 8. The CDR3 is made up of 13 amino acids. The CDR3 coding sequence is TGTGCCAGCAGTTACGAGGTAGCGGGAGCATGGTTCTTC. This sequence encodes CASSYEVAGAWFF.

The chain links TRBV6-5 to TRBJ2-5; perhaps TRBD2 as D (5 bases). Trimming removed 4 bases at V and 5 bases at J, with 20 bases between. This CDR3 spans 16 amino acids. The germline V gene has CDR1 MNHEY and CDR2 SVGAGI. The CDR3 sequence is CASSLSLVGRGETQYF. The CDR3 nucleotides read TGTGCCAGCAGTTTGAGTTTAGTTGGGAGAGGGGAGACCCAGTACTTC.

This chain links TRBV19 with TRBJ2-1; D not certain. V shed 3 bases and J shed 0 bases, with 6 bases lying between them. The CDR3 spans 14 residues. Germline CDR1 LNHDA, CDR2 SQIVND (reference sequence). CDR3 loop: CASSISTSYNEQFF. The CDR3 coding sequence is TGTGCCAGTAGTATTTCAACCTCCTACAATGAGCAGTTCTTC. The full variable domain, in which reference TRBV19 and TRBJ2-1 provide the parts outside the CDR3, is DGGITQSPKYLFRKEGQNVTLSCEQNLNHDAMYWYRQDPGQGLRLIYYSQIVNDFQKGDIAEGYSVSREKKESFPLTVTSAQKNPTAFYLCASSISTSYNEQFFGPGTRLTVL.

This clonotype was counted between two and nine times. The chain links TRBV29-1 to TRBJ2-1; D possibly corresponds to TRBD1 (9 bases). Germline assignment: CDR1 SQVTM and CDR2 ANQGSEA. The germline V and J ends were trimmed by 5 bases and 3 bases, with 23 bases remaining between them. The CDR3 runs 17 residues. CDR3 in amino acids: CSVLQGAYGRVYNEQFF. CDR3 sequence (DNA): TGCAGCGTTCTACAGGGGGCGTACGGGAGGGTCTACAATGAGCAGTTCTTC.

In its sample, this clonotype was seen a few times. The V gene is TRBV9, the J gene TRBJ2-1, with 13 bases that match TRBD2. The CDR3 is made up of 19 amino acids. With 4 bases clipped from V and 0 bases from J, the junction kept 10 bases outside the gene matches. Germline CDR1 SGDLS, CDR2 YYNGEE. As DNA, the CDR3 is TGTGCCAGCAGCCCTCGACTAGCGGGGGGCCCTAGCTCCTACAATGAGCAGTTCTTC. Protein product: CASSPRLAGGPSSYNEQFF.

This rearrangement joins TRBV6-2 or TRBV6-3 to TRBJ2-7, with TRBD1 matching 7 bases. Germline CDR1 reads MNHEY; CDR2 reads SVGEGT. CDR3 length equals 14 residues. V dropped 2 bases and J dropped 4; count of bases not matched to a gene: 5. CDR3 in amino acids: CASSYPGTAYEQYF. The CDR3 bases are TGTGCCAGCAGTTACCCCGGGACAGCATACGAGCAGTACTTC.

This clonotype was detected a few times. The chain links TRBV7-2 to TRBJ2-1; 9 bases map to TRBD2. Germline CDR1 and CDR2: SGHTA and FQGNSA. J was trimmed by 5 bases and V by 7 bases; bases with no gene match: 9. This CDR3 contains 15 residues. The CDR3 region is CASTFLLAGDNEQFF. CDR3 DNA: TGTGCCAGCACCTTTCTTTTAGCGGGGGACAATGAGCAGTTCTTC. The full variable domain, in which reference TRBV7-2 and TRBJ2-1 provide the parts outside the CDR3, is GAGVSQSPSNKVTEKGKDVELRCDPISGHTALYWYRQSLGQGLEFLIYFQGNSAPDKSGLPSDRFSAERTGGSVSTLTIQRTQQEDSAVYLCASTFLLAGDNEQFFGPGTRLTVL.

This clonotype has ten or more counts. This chain uses TRBV12-3 or TRBV12-4 with TRBJ2-5, with D maybe TRBD1 (6 bases). The CDR3 runs 15 residues. Deletions cut 1 base from V and 1 base from J, with 10 bases between. The CDR3 DNA follows: TGTGCCAGCAGTTTAGTGGGCAGGGGCCAAGAGACCCAGTACTTC. This translates into CASSLVGRGQETQYF.

In its sample, this clonotype was seen a few times. CDR3 in DNA: TGCGCCAGTACCAGCGGGACAGGGCGTTCACCCCTCCACTTT. Protein: CASTSGTGRSPLHF. V gene TRBV5-1 combines with J gene TRBJ1-6, with 9 bases matching TRBD1. V gave up 8 bases and J gave up 9 bases; unmatched junction bases: 9. In germline, CDR1 is SGHRS, CDR2 YFSETQ. The CDR3 loop spans 14 amino acids.

This clonotype was recorded a few times. The V call is TRBV3-1, the J call TRBJ2-1, with 8 positions matching TRBD2. Germline V lookup: CDR1 LGHDT, CDR2 YNNKEL (reference sequence). The CDR3 is 15 amino acids. The V gene end was trimmed by 7 bases and the J gene end by 0 bases; junction bases not matched to a gene: 5. CDR3: CASTSGTSSYNEQFF. The CDR3 nucleotides read TGTGCCAGCACTTCCGGGACTAGCTCCTACAATGAGCAGTTCTTC.

The genes are TRBV7-8 and TRBJ2-7; D is perhaps TRBD2 (6 bases). The ends were cut back, 1 base at V and 0 bases at J, with 13 bases in the middle. The CDR3 extends over 16 amino acids. CDR1 and CDR2 (germline): SGHVS, FQNEAQ. The CDR3 DNA reads TGTGCCAGCAGCTTAGGGGCTAGCGAGAGCTCCTACGAGCAGTACTTC. The encoded protein is CASSLGASESSYEQYF.

The CDR3, as DNA: TGTGCCAGCAGCTCGACCCCCCTTGAAACCGGGGAGCTGTTTTTT. Its protein is CASSSTPLETGELFF. The V gene is TRBV7-9, the J gene TRBJ2-2; D not certain. V gave up 4 bases and J gave up 5 bases, with 14 bases separating them. Germline CDR1 reads SEHNR; CDR2 reads FQNEAQ (reference sequence). The CDR3 sequence is 15 residues long.

This clonotype was observed a few times. The rearrangement joins TRBV7-9 to TRBJ2-5, with 8 bases that match TRBD2. The CDR3 is 15 residues long. Germline V lookup: CDR1 SEHNR, CDR2 FQNEAQ (reference sequence). Trimming cost V 5 bases and J 3 bases; bases outside gene matches: 8. The CDR3 DNA reads as TGTGCCAGCAGCCCCCGCGGACTAGCTAAAGAGACCCAGTACTTC. Translation gives CASSPRGLAKETQYF. The full variable domain, rest sourced from reference TRBV7-9 and TRBJ2-5, is DTGVSQNPRHKITKRGQNVTFRCDPISEHNRLYWYRQTLGQGPEFLTYFQNEAQLEKSRLLSDRFSAERPKGSFSTLEIQRTEQGDSAMYLCASSPRGLAKETQYFGPGTRLLVL.

The chain recombines TRBV7-9 with TRBJ2-2, with a tentative D call TRBD2 (5 bases). Germline V lookup: CDR1 SEHNR, CDR2 FQNEAQ (reference sequence). The CDR3 loop spans 16 amino acids. The germline V and J ends were trimmed by 5 bases and 0 bases, with 13 bases remaining between them. The CDR3 region is CASSPPTTSNTGELFF. The CDR3 bases are TGTGCCAGCAGCCCGCCGACTACCTCGAACACCGGGGAGCTGTTTTTT.

This clonotype was seen only a few times. V usage is TRBV5-1 and J usage is TRBJ2-1; maybe TRBD2 (6 bases). The V gene lost 4 bases and the J gene lost 5 bases, with 19 bases spanning the gap. This CDR3 contains 16 residues. Germline assignment: CDR1 SGHRS and CDR2 YFSETQ. The DNA for the CDR3 is TGCGCCAGCAGCGCGGGGTTCCCCACCATTAACAATGAGCAGTTCTTC. Protein product: CASSAGFPTINNEQFF.

There are a few counts of this clonotype. The chain uses TRBV19 and TRBJ1-1; 8 nucleotides agree with TRBD1. Germline V lookup: CDR1 LNHDA, CDR2 SQIVND (reference sequence). V shed 0 bases and J 8 bases; nucleotides not matched to a gene: 2. The CDR3 sequence is 13 residues long. CDR3 DNA: TGTGCCAGTAGTATAGAGGACAGGGTGGAAGCTTTCTTT. Amino acids: CASSIEDRVEAFF.

This chain connects TRBV28 to TRBJ2-7; D uncertain. Looked up from germline, CDR1 is MDHEN and CDR2 is SYDVKM. V was cut by 1 base and J by 6 bases, with 7 bases left in between. The CDR3 totals 12 residues. CDR3 nucleotide sequence: TGTGCCAGCAGTTTATACGGGCGCGAGCAGTACTTC. This translates into CASSLYGREQYF. Together with reference TRBV28 and TRBJ2-7, the CDR3 gives the full variable domain: DVKVTQSSRYLVKRTGEKVFLECVQDMDHENMFWYRQDPGLGLRLIYFSYDVKMKEKGDIPEGYSVSREKKERFSLILESASTNQTSMYLCASSLYGREQYFGPGTRLTVT.

V usage is TRBV27 and J usage is TRBJ1-2; D perhaps matches TRBD1 (5 bases). Trimming took 4 bases from V and 5 from J, leaving 17 bases between them. Germline CDR1 and CDR2: MNHEY and SMNVEV (reference sequence). The CDR3 extends over 15 amino acids. CDR3 nucleotide sequence: TGTGCCAGCAGTTCCTCGACAGCCCCTGGGTATGGCTACACCTTC. Protein: CASSSSTAPGYGYTF.

The gene calls are TRBV7-9 and TRBJ2-7; possibly TRBD2 for D (5 bases). Looked up from germline, CDR1 is SEHNR and CDR2 is FQNEAQ (reference sequence). The V gene lost 0 bases and the J gene lost 7 bases, with 7 bases spanning the gap. The CDR3 totals 12 residues. The CDR3 sequence: CASSLATGEQYF. CDR3 sequence (DNA): TGTGCCAGCAGCTTAGCGACGGGGGAGCAGTACTTC.

This clonotype was seen a few times. The chain links TRBV4-3 to TRBJ2-2, with D perhaps TRBD2 (5 bases). Germline V CDR1 and CDR2: LGHNA, YSLEER. The CDR3 sequence is 16 residues long. V dropped 0 bases and J dropped 2 bases, with 10 bases sitting between them. The CDR3 coding sequence is TGCGCCAGCAGCCAAGATGAGGGAGACAACACCGGGGAGCTGTTTTTT. This gives the protein CASSQDEGDNTGELFF.

V is TRBV10-3 and J is TRBJ2-7; TRBD1 matches at 11 bases. Germline V CDR1 and CDR2: ENHRY, SYGVKD. There are 12 residues in the CDR3. After removal of 10 bases from V and 6 bases from J, the junction contained 5 bases not matched to a gene. CDR3 nucleotide sequence: TGTGCCACCGGACAGGGGGCTGGCGAGCAGTACTTC. This sequence encodes CATGQGAGEQYF.

This clonotype turned up a few times. The chain employs TRBV11-2 and TRBJ2-1, with TRBD2 as a possible D gene (6 bases). The germline V gene encodes CDR1 SGHAT and CDR2 FQNNGV. Trimming pared 5 bases from V and 8 bases from J, leaving 19 bases between. The CDR3 extends over 15 amino acids. The CDR3: CASSQVGGFVDEQFF. The CDR3 DNA follows: TGTGCCAGCAGCCAAGTGGGGGGATTCGTCGATGAGCAGTTCTTC.

The chain employs TRBV11-2 and TRBJ1-3; D may be TRBD1 (5 bases). CDR1 and CDR2 (germline): SGHAT, FQNNGV. Between the trimmed V and J ends, which lost 4 bases and 1 base, there was a span of 23 bases. This CDR3 has 19 amino acids. The CDR3 region is CASSSETLGDLASGNTIYF. CDR3 nucleotide sequence: TGTGCCAGCAGCTCAGAGACATTGGGGGATCTAGCGTCTGGAAACACCATATATTTT.

This clonotype was detected many times. The J gene is TRBJ2-5, the V gene TRBV12-3 or TRBV12-4; 13 positions match TRBD2. Unmatched junction bases numbered 4, after V lost 5 bases and J lost 4 bases. This CDR3 is 15 amino acids long. The CDR3 sequence is CASSRTSGRLETQYF. The CDR3, as DNA: TGTGCCAGCAGTCGGACTAGCGGGAGATTAGAGACCCAGTACTTC.

This clonotype turned up a few times. The chain carries TRBV5-1 and TRBJ2-1, with 10 bases fitting TRBD1. The length of the CDR3 is 15 residues. Unmatched junction bases numbered 6, after V lost 4 bases and J lost 5 bases. CDR1 is SGHRS, CDR2 YFSETQ, per germline. CDR3 nucleotide sequence: TGCGCCAGCAGCCCAGGGACAGGGGAACACAATGAGCAGTTCTTC. Protein product: CASSPGTGEHNEQFF.